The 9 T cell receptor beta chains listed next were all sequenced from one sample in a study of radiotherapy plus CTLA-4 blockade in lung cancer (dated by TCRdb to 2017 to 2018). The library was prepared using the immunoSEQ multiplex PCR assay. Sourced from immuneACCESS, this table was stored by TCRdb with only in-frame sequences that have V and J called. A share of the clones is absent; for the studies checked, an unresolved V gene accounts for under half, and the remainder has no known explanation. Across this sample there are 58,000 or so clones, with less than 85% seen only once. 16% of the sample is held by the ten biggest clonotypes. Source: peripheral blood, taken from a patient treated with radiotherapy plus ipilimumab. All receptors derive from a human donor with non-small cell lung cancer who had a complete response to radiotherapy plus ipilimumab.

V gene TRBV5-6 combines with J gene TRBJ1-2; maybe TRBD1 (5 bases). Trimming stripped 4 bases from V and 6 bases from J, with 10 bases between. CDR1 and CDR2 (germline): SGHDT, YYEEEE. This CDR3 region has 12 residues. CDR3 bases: TGTGCCAGCAGCATAGGACAAGATGGCTACACCTTC. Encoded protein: CASSIGQDGYTF.

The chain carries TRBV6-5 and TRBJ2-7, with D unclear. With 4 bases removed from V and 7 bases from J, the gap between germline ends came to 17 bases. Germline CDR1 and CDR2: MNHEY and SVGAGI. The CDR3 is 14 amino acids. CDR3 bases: TGTGCCAGCAGTTCCCCCGGAAATCCCGGGGAGCAGTACTTC. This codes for CASSSPGNPGEQYF.

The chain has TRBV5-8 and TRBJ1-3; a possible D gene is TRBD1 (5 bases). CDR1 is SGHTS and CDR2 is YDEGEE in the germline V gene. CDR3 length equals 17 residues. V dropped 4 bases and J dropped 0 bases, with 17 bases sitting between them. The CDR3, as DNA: TGTGCCAGCAGCCCCCGACAGCGAACCTACTCTGGAAACACCATATATTTT. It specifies CASSPRQRTYSGNTIYF.

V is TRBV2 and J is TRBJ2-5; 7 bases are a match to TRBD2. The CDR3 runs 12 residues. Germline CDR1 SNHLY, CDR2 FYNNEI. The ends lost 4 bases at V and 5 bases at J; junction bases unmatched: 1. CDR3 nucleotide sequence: TGTGCCAGCAGTGCTAGCGGTGAGACCCAGTACTTC. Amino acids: CASSASGETQYF. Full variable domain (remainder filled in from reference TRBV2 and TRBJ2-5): EPEVTQTPSHQVTQMGQEVILRCVPISNHLYFYWYRQILGQKVEFLVSFYNNEISEKSEIFDDQFSVERPDGSNFTLKIRSTKLEDSAMYFCASSASGETQYFGPGTRLLVL.

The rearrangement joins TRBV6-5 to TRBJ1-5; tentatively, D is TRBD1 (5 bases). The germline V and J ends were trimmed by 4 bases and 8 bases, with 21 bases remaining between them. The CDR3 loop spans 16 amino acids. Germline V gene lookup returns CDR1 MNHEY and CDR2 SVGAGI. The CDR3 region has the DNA TGTGCCAGCAGTTCCCACGGCGGGGGGTCCAAGGAGCCCCAGCATTTT. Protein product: CASSSHGGGSKEPQHF.

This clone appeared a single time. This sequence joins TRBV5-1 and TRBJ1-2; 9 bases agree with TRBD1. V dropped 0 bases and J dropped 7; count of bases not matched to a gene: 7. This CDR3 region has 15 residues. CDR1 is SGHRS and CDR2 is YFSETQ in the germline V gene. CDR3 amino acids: CASSLAGTGHAGYTF. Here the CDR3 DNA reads TGCGCCAGCAGCTTGGCCGGGACAGGGCACGCTGGCTACACCTTC.

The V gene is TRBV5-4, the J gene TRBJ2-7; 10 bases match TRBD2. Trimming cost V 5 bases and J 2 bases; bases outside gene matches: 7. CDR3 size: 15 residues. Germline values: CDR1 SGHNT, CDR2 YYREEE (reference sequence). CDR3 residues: CASSFGLAETYEQYF. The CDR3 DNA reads TGTGCCAGCAGTTTTGGACTAGCGGAGACCTACGAGCAGTACTTC.

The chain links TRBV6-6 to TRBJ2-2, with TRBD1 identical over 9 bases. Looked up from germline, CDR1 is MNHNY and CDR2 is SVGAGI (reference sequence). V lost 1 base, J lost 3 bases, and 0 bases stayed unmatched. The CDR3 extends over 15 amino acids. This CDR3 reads CASSYWTGDTGELFF. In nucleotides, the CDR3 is TGTGCCAGCAGTTACTGGACAGGGGACACCGGGGAGCTGTTTTTT.

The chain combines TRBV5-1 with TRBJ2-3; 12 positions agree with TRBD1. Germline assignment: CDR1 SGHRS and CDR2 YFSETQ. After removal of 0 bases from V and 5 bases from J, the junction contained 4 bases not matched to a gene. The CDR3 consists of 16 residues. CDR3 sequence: CASSLGGQGAGDTQYF. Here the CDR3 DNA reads TGCGCCAGCAGCTTGGGGGGACAGGGGGCAGGAGATACGCAGTATTTT.